Following are 10 T cell receptor beta chains from one sample sequenced in a study of cytomegalovirus exposure and HLA in healthy donors. The study ran its PCR with 60 Vbeta and 13 Jbeta primers. Measured with immunoSEQ multiplex PCR; TCRdb has only the in-frame clones, and not every one. In the table there are 35,000 to 45,000 clones, roughly three quarters of which are singletons. Sequences were obtained from PBMCs. The source of these receptors is a man younger than 40 in good health and CMV-seronegative.

This chain connects TRBV2 to TRBJ2-7; D perhaps matches TRBD1 (6 bases). Trimming removed 3 bases from V and 7 bases from J, with 7 bases in between. The CDR3 has 11 amino acids. Per the germline V gene, CDR1 is SNHLY and CDR2 is FYNNEI. Here the CDR3 reads CASSDQGEQYF. The CDR3 DNA sequence: TGTGCCAGCAGTGACCAGGGGGAGCAGTACTTC.

This clone was detected only a few times. The CDR3 coding sequence is TGCAGCGTTCAAGGGCAGGTTGGGCAGCCCCAGCATTTT. Translating it yields CSVQGQVGQPQHF. V gene TRBV29-1 combines with J gene TRBJ1-5, with unresolved D. This CDR3 spans 13 amino acids. Trimming removed 5 bases from V and 7 bases from J, with 15 bases in between. From germline, CDR1 is SQVTM and CDR2 ANQGSEA. Full variable domain (missing parts from reference TRBV29-1 and TRBJ1-5): SAVISQKPSRDICQRGTSLTIQCQVDSQVTMMFWYRQQPGQSLTLIATANQGSEATYESGFVIDKFPISRPNLTFSTLTVSNMSPEDSSIYLCSVQGQVGQPQHFGDGTRLSIL.

The rearrangement uses TRBV6-6 and TRBJ2-7; D is perhaps TRBD2 (5 bases). Trimming took off 8 bases at V and 6 bases at J, with 8 bases between the two ends. Germline CDR1 reads MNHNY; CDR2 reads SVGAGI (reference sequence). The CDR3 is made up of 10 amino acids. The CDR3 sequence: CASGRGEQYF. In DNA form, the CDR3 reads TGTGCCAGCGGGAGAGGCGAGCAGTACTTC.

In nucleotides, the CDR3 is TGCGCCAGCAGCTTGACGCGGAGGGGGCCAGTCACCGGGGAGCTGTTTTTT. Translating gives CASSLTRRGPVTGELFF. The chain is built from TRBV5-1 and TRBJ2-2, with D perhaps matching TRBD1 (7 bases). With 1 base removed from V and 4 bases from J, the gap between germline ends came to 17 bases. Germline V gives CDR1 SGHRS, CDR2 YFSETQ. This CDR3 comprises 17 residues.

The CDR3 region is CASSLGDREIGYTF. DNA for the CDR3: TGTGCCAGCAGTTTAGGTGACAGGGAAATTGGCTACACCTTC. V usage is TRBV28 and J usage is TRBJ1-2; 7 bases agree with TRBD1. CDR1 is MDHEN, CDR2 SYDVKM, per germline. This CDR3 has 14 amino acids. The V segment lost 2 bases and the J segment 7 bases; nucleotides outside the gene matches: 7.

This clone was recorded only once. The chain is built from TRBV28 and TRBJ1-3; 11 nucleotides align to TRBD1. The V and J ends lost 6 bases and 9 bases, in that order; junction bases with no gene match: 10. This CDR3 is 15 amino acids long. The V gene's germline CDR1 is MDHEN and CDR2 SYDVKM. The CDR3 nucleotides are TGTGCCAGCAGGTTCAGGACAGGGGGCCTAGTCACCATATATTTT. This codes for CASRFRTGGLVTIYF.

The V gene is TRBV18, the J gene TRBJ1-5, with 7 bases that match TRBD1. Germline V gene data show CDR1 as KGHSH and CDR2 as LQKENI. V was clipped by 5 bases and J by 4 bases; unmatched bases: 2. The CDR3 loop spans 13 amino acids. The CDR3 DNA follows: TGTGCCAGCTCAACGGACAGGAATCAGCCCCAGCATTTT. Residues: CASSTDRNQPQHF.

The V and J genes are TRBV7-2 and TRBJ2-3, with 7 nucleotides matching TRBD2. The ends lost 1 base at V and 7 bases at J; junction bases unmatched: 8. The CDR3 extends over 15 amino acids. Germline-derived CDR1 and CDR2 are SGHTA and FQGNSA. CDR3 loop: CASSLEGPGGNTQYF. The DNA of the CDR3 is TGTGCCAGCAGCTTAGAGGGTCCGGGGGGAAATACGCAGTATTTT.

The sample holds a few counts of this clone. This chain uses TRBV20-1 with TRBJ1-1; D gene ambiguous. Trimming shortened V by 8 bases and J by 1 base, and 5 bases separated the two germline ends. The CDR3 loop spans 10 amino acids. CDR1 and CDR2 (germline): DFQATT, SNEGSKA (reference sequence). The CDR3 region has the DNA TGCAGTACAAAGAACACTGAAGCTTTCTTT. It specifies CSTKNTEAFF.

The V call is TRBV6-5, the J call TRBJ2-7, with a tentative D call TRBD1 (6 bases). V shed 0 bases and J shed 3 bases, with 15 bases lying between them. CDR1 and CDR2 from the germline V gene are MNHEY and SVGAGI. CDR3 length: 16 residues. The CDR3 DNA reads TGTGCCAGCAGTTACTCGAATAGACAGGCTAACTACGAGCAGTACTTC. Translation gives CASSYSNRQANYEQYF.